The rows below give T cell receptor beta chains drawn from one sample of a study of blood T cells in healthy people across ages. MiXCR, applied by TCRdb to the 5' RACE reads, yields one record per CDR3 protein. Among fewer than 1,000,000 distinct CDR3 sequences listed, roughly 44% were seen once. The sample was blood. Source of these receptors: a man aged 60-69 years in good health. Each CDR3 is given with its conserved first and last residue. Fields, in order: D gene, J gene, V gene, clone size, CDR3 protein, CDR3 DNA. A D gene is named only where the DNA matches it firmly. Not all rows give a size; the values are once, few, many and, for expanded clones, a class.

D gene: NA
J gene: TRBJ2-5
V gene: TRBV20-1
clone size: NA
CDR3 protein: CSATGGLRETQYF
CDR3 DNA: TGCAGTGCTACCGGGGGGCTCCGAGAGACCCAGTACTTC

D gene: NA
J gene: TRBJ1-4
V gene: TRBV20-1
clone size: NA
CDR3 protein: CSATDSAFGNEKLFF
CDR3 DNA: TGCAGTGCTACTGACAGCGCCTTTGGTAATGAAAAACTGTTTTTT

D gene: TRBD2
J gene: TRBJ2-1
V gene: TRBV4-3
clone size: NA
CDR3 protein: CASSQHLLAGGFIEQFF
CDR3 DNA: TGCGCCAGCAGCCAACACCTACTAGCGGGGGGCTTCATTGAGCAGTTCTTC

D gene: NA
J gene: TRBJ2-3
V gene: TRBV20-1
clone size: NA
CDR3 protein: CSARGTLGGGASTDTQYF
CDR3 DNA: TGCAGTGCTAGGGGAACCCTGGGAGGGGGGGCTAGCACAGATACGCAGTATTTT

D gene: NA
J gene: TRBJ1-5
V gene: TRBV6-2/TRBV6-3
clone size: few
CDR3 protein: CASGEGKPQHF
CDR3 DNA: TGTGCCAGCGGTGAGGGAAAGCCCCAGCATTTT

D gene: NA
J gene: TRBJ1-1
V gene: TRBV27
clone size: NA
CDR3 protein: CASSFGSWGGEAFF
CDR3 DNA: TGTGCCAGCAGTTTTGGATCATGGGGCGGGGAAGCTTTCTTT

D gene: TRBD1
J gene: TRBJ1-5
V gene: TRBV12-3/TRBV12-4
clone size: few
CDR3 protein: CASSTRQGVNQPQHF
CDR3 DNA: TGTGCCAGCAGTACCCGACAGGGGGTAAACCAGCCCCAGCATTTT

D gene: NA
J gene: TRBJ2-7
V gene: TRBV9
clone size: NA
CDR3 protein: CASSVGPSDQYEQYF
CDR3 DNA: TGTGCCAGCAGCGTTGGCCCGTCAGATCAATACGAGCAGTACTTC

D gene: NA
J gene: TRBJ2-7
V gene: TRBV4-3
clone size: NA
CDR3 protein: CASSQGLGRTYEQYF
CDR3 DNA: TGCGCCAGCAGCCAGGGGCTCGGGCGGACCTACGAGCAGTACTTC

D gene: NA
J gene: TRBJ2-7
V gene: TRBV11-1
clone size: NA
CDR3 protein: CASSRSSVEQYF
CDR3 DNA: TGTGCCAGCAGTCGCTCCTCCGTCGAGCAGTACTTC

D gene: NA
J gene: TRBJ2-2
V gene: TRBV19
clone size: once
CDR3 protein: CASSDGRATGELFF
CDR3 DNA: TGTGCCAGTAGTGACGGGCGCGCCACCGGGGAGCTGTTTTTT

D gene: TRBD1
J gene: TRBJ2-5
V gene: TRBV20-1
clone size: few
CDR3 protein: CSARVPGRGGPETQYF
CDR3 DNA: TGCAGTGCTAGAGTACCTGGGCGAGGGGGCCCAGAGACCCAGTACTTC

D gene: NA
J gene: TRBJ2-4
V gene: TRBV7-3
clone size: NA
CDR3 protein: CASSPHGTSDEQYF
CDR3 DNA: TGTGCCAGCAGCCCCCACGGGACTTCAGATGAGCAGTACTTC

D gene: NA
J gene: TRBJ2-1
V gene: TRBV4-1
clone size: NA
CDR3 protein: CASSQEGGRNEQFF
CDR3 DNA: TGCGCCAGCAGCCAAGAGGGGGGCCGCAATGAGCAGTTCTTC

D gene: TRBD1
J gene: TRBJ1-5
V gene: TRBV4-1
clone size: once
CDR3 protein: CASSQVLTGGFNQPQHF
CDR3 DNA: TGCGCCAGCAGCCAAGTGTTAACAGGGGGCTTCAATCAGCCCCAGCATTTT

D gene: NA
J gene: TRBJ2-7
V gene: TRBV15
clone size: NA
CDR3 protein: CATSREGPRDSFFYEQYF
CDR3 DNA: TGTGCCACCAGCAGAGAGGGCCCACGGGACTCCTTTTTTTACGAGCAGTACTTC

D gene: NA
J gene: TRBJ1-1
V gene: TRBV12-5
clone size: many
CDR3 protein: CASGLSAGTEAFF
CDR3 DNA: TGTGCTAGTGGTTTGTCCGCAGGGACTGAAGCTTTCTTT

D gene: TRBD2
J gene: TRBJ2-3
V gene: TRBV7-2
clone size: NA
CDR3 protein: CASSLKRLAGAGHTQYF
CDR3 DNA: TGTGCCAGCAGCTTAAAAAGACTAGCGGGGGCGGGACATACGCAGTATTTT

D gene: TRBD1
J gene: TRBJ2-7
V gene: TRBV3-1
clone size: NA
CDR3 protein: CASSRQGAFNEQYF
CDR3 DNA: TGTGCCAGCAGCCGACAGGGGGCATTCAACGAGCAGTACTTC

D gene: NA
J gene: TRBJ2-5
V gene: TRBV12-3/TRBV12-4
clone size: few
CDR3 protein: CASSLGGPRGETQYF
CDR3 DNA: TGTGCCAGCAGTTTAGGAGGACCGAGAGGAGAGACCCAGTACTTC

D gene: NA
J gene: TRBJ2-7
V gene: TRBV4-3
clone size: NA
CDR3 protein: CASSQVASPNYEQYF
CDR3 DNA: TGCGCCAGCAGCCAAGTTGCCAGCCCCAACTACGAGCAGTACTTC

D gene: TRBD1
J gene: TRBJ1-5
V gene: TRBV20-1
clone size: few
CDR3 protein: CSASGTGQGNSNQPQHF
CDR3 DNA: TGCAGTGCTAGCGGGACAGGTCAAGGGAATAGCAATCAGCCCCAGCATTTT

D gene: TRBD1
J gene: TRBJ1-1
V gene: TRBV27
clone size: many
CDR3 protein: CASRQEGTGNTEAFF
CDR3 DNA: TGTGCCAGCAGACAGGAAGGGACAGGGAACACTGAAGCTTTCTTT

D gene: NA
J gene: TRBJ2-7
V gene: TRBV6-2/TRBV6-3
clone size: few
CDR3 protein: CASSDKYEQYF
CDR3 DNA: TGTGCCAGCAGTGACAAGTACGAGCAGTACTTC

D gene: NA
J gene: TRBJ2-7
V gene: TRBV20-1
clone size: few
CDR3 protein: CSARGPGISSYEQYF
CDR3 DNA: TGCAGTGCTAGGGGACCCGGGATAAGCTCCTACGAGCAGTACTTC

D gene: NA
J gene: TRBJ2-3
V gene: TRBV15
clone size: few
CDR3 protein: CATRRTDRTDTQYF
CDR3 DNA: TGTGCCACCAGGCGGACGGATCGCACAGATACGCAGTATTTT

D gene: NA
J gene: TRBJ2-7
V gene: TRBV7-8
clone size: NA
CDR3 protein: CASSLDSTFSYNEQYF
CDR3 DNA: TGTGCCAGCAGCTTAGACAGTACCTTCTCCTACAATGAGCAGTACTTC

D gene: NA
J gene: TRBJ1-1
V gene: TRBV28
clone size: NA
CDR3 protein: CASSLNRKNTEAFF
CDR3 DNA: TGTGCCAGCAGTTTAAACAGGAAGAACACTGAAGCTTTCTTT

D gene: NA
J gene: TRBJ1-4
V gene: TRBV10-3
clone size: NA
CDR3 protein: CAISETDGFNEKLFF
CDR3 DNA: TGTGCCATCAGTGAAACGGACGGATTTAATGAAAAACTGTTTTTT

D gene: NA
J gene: TRBJ1-5
V gene: TRBV20-1
clone size: NA
CDR3 protein: CSARDQGYSNQPQHF
CDR3 DNA: TGCAGTGCTAGAGATCAGGGTTATAGCAATCAGCCCCAGCATTTT

D gene: NA
J gene: TRBJ1-1
V gene: TRBV7-9
clone size: NA
CDR3 protein: CASSPSGHRSTEAFF
CDR3 DNA: TGTGCCAGCAGCCCGTCGGGACACAGGAGCACTGAAGCTTTCTTT

D gene: NA
J gene: TRBJ1-6
V gene: TRBV6-5
clone size: NA
CDR3 protein: CASNPTRSSYNSPLHF
CDR3 DNA: TGTGCCAGCAACCCGACTAGGAGCTCCTATAATTCACCCCTCCACTTT